The source of this TCR beta chain is a study of CD8 T cells in ankylosing spondylitis. Overall study findings and caveats: What seemed typical of ankylosing spondylitis blood was a TCR beta motif built from about 8 highly homologous variants. Matched synovial fluid from ankylosing spondylitis patients was reported to be enriched for disease-linked clones. The authors found the disease-linked clones to be CD8+ and relatively rare in peripheral blood. A number of the motif variants had already been described in reactive arthritis synovial fluid and blood.

With regard to this clonotype: What it recognizes is unknown.

Each TCR beta library was made by quantitative 5'-RACE that incorporated molecular barcodes. TCRdb ran MiXCR on the 5' RACE reads and lists one entry per CDR3 protein. The sample includes 700,000 to 850,000 distinct CDR3 sequences, 12% of them seen just once. The sample comprised blood, either unsorted or a sorted T cell fraction (not recorded which). This TCR was sampled from a male donor with ankylosing spondylitis.

DNA for the CDR3: TGTGCCAGCAGTTGGAAGGCCTCGGGAAATGAGCAGTTCTTC. Translation gives CASSWKASGNEQFF. This chain joins TRBV27 and TRBJ2-1; weak D call: TRBD2 (5 bases). This CDR3 is built from 14 residues. Trimming cost V 4 bases and J 7 bases, with 14 bases left between them. Germline V gene lookup returns CDR1 MNHEY and CDR2 SMNVEV (reference sequence).